These 22 T cell receptor beta chains originate from one sample sequenced in a study of T-cell memory formation after mild COVID-19. From the 5' RACE reads, TCRdb called clonotypes with MiXCR, one entry per CDR3 protein. The data show some 340,000 distinct CDR3 sequences, with under 15% seen just once and over 20% held by the top ten. The sequenced sample consisted of PBMCs or a T cell subset sorted from them (not recorded which). These TCRs come from a man aged 18 to 30 who had mild COVID-19 (a few samples of this study predate the infection). Cell type and time point are not known.

This clonotype was counted a few times. The chain is built from TRBV20-1 and TRBJ2-1, with D perhaps matching TRBD2 (6 bases). V lost 0 bases to trimming and J lost 5 bases, with 14 bases between them. The germline V gene encodes CDR1 DFQATT and CDR2 SNEGSKA (reference sequence). This CDR3 spans 15 amino acids. CDR3 DNA: TGCAGTGCTAGAGATCCGGTAGCGGCCCACAATGAGCAGTTCTTC. Its translation is CSARDPVAAHNEQFF.

The DNA of the CDR3 is TGTGCCAGCAGCTTAGGGCCAGGGATGGATTATGGCTACACCTTC. It codes for CASSLGPGMDYGYTF. The chain has TRBV11-2 and TRBJ1-2; D might be TRBD1 (5 bases). V was trimmed by 1 base and J by 5 bases, leaving 14 bases between them. The CDR3 contains 15 residues. CDR1 and CDR2 from the germline V gene are SGHAT and FQNNGV. The full variable domain, completed using reference TRBV11-2 and TRBJ1-2, is EAGVAQSPRYKIIEKRQSVAFWCNPISGHATLYWYQQILGQGPKLLIQFQNNGVVDDSQLPKDRFSAERLKGVDSTLKIQPAKLEDSAVYLCASSLGPGMDYGYTFGSGTRLTVV.

This clonotype was seen at least ten times. J is TRBJ2-7 and V is TRBV5-6, with D possibly called TRBD1 or TRBD2 (5 bases each). This CDR3 has 14 residues. From germline, CDR1 is SGHDT and CDR2 YYEEEE. V shed 4 bases and J shed 2 bases, with 13 bases lying between them. The CDR3 coding sequence is TGTGCCAGCAGCGTTGGGGACGGACCCTACGAGCAGTACTTC. It specifies CASSVGDGPYEQYF.

The chain links TRBV6-5 to TRBJ1-2; D may be TRBD1 (5 bases). The CDR3 sequence is 13 residues long. Germline values: CDR1 MNHEY, CDR2 SVGAGI. Trimming took off 5 bases at V and 5 bases at J, with 12 bases between the two ends. The DNA of the CDR3 is TGTGCCAGCAGTAGGGCAGGGTCGTATGGCTACACCTTC. Translation: CASSRAGSYGYTF.

The chain couples TRBV27 to TRBJ1-5; 11 bases line up with TRBD1. Trimming removed 4 bases from V and 7 bases from J; junction bases left unmatched: 6. There are 15 residues in the CDR3. CDR1 is MNHEY and CDR2 is SMNVEV in the germline V gene (reference sequence). Written as DNA, the CDR3 is TGTGCCAGCAGTTCCGGGACAGGGGGAAAGCAGCCCCAGCATTTT. Its protein is CASSSGTGGKQPQHF.

This clonotype has ten or more counts. The chain is built from TRBV10-3 and TRBJ2-7; tentatively, D is TRBD2 (7 bases). CDR3 length: 16 residues. V was cut by 4 bases and J by 0 bases, with 16 bases left in between. CDR1 is ENHRY, CDR2 SYGVKD, per germline. The CDR3 protein is CAISARGALSSYEQYV. DNA of the CDR3: TGTGCCATCAGTGCCCGGGGGGCCCTGAGCTCCTACGAGCAGTACGTC.

The chain carries TRBV4-2 and TRBJ2-1; 11 bases fit TRBD2. CDR1 is LGHNA and CDR2 is YNFKEQ in the germline V gene. The CDR3 totals 19 residues. The trim removed 0 bases at V and 5 bases at J, leaving 12 bases unmatched. The CDR3 is CASSQDWSQTSGGHNEQFF. In DNA, the CDR3 is TGTGCCAGCAGCCAAGATTGGTCCCAAACTAGCGGGGGACACAATGAGCAGTTCTTC.

This clonotype was detected only a few times. The V gene is TRBV4-1, the J gene TRBJ2-3, with TRBD1 identical over 9 bases. J lost 4 bases, V lost 0 bases, and 8 bases had no gene match. CDR3 length: 17 residues. The germline V gene has CDR1 MGHRA and CDR2 YSYEKL. In nucleotides, the CDR3 is TGCGCCAGCAGCCAAGAGAGGGGGACAGGGAACCCAGATACGCAGTATTTT. Translating gives CASSQERGTGNPDTQYF.

In this sample, this clonotype turned up many times. The rearrangement joins TRBV28 to TRBJ2-2, with 7 bases matching TRBD1. This CDR3 is 15 amino acids long. Trimming cost V 10 bases and J 3 bases; bases outside gene matches: 11. Germline CDR1 reads MDHEN; CDR2 reads SYDVKM. The CDR3 protein is CATLPGDRDTGELFF. Here the CDR3 DNA reads TGTGCCACCCTTCCCGGTGACAGGGACACCGGGGAGCTGTTTTTT. Full variable domain (missing parts from reference TRBV28 and TRBJ2-2): DVKVTQSSRYLVKRTGEKVFLECVQDMDHENMFWYRQDPGLGLRLIYFSYDVKMKEKGDIPEGYSVSREKKERFSLILESASTNQTSMYLCATLPGDRDTGELFFGEGSRLTVL.

The J gene is TRBJ1-2, the V gene TRBV10-3; D is undetermined. Germline V gene data show CDR1 as ENHRY and CDR2 as SYGVKD. CDR3 length equals 13 residues. The germline V and J ends were trimmed by 8 bases and 3 bases, with 13 bases remaining between them. CDR3 sequence: CAIGLSGDYGYTF. CDR3 DNA sequence: TGTGCCATCGGGCTATCCGGGGACTATGGCTACACCTTC.

The rearrangement links TRBV5-4 to TRBJ2-5; TRBD1 might be the D (7 bases). Germline assignment: CDR1 SGHNT and CDR2 YYREEE (reference sequence). V lost 3 bases to trimming and J lost 3 bases, with 12 bases between them. The CDR3 runs to 14 residues. DNA for the CDR3: TGTGCCAGCAGCTCAGGGGGGATGGAAGAGACCCAGTACTTC. Translation: CASSSGGMEETQYF. Together with reference TRBV5-4 and TRBJ2-5, the CDR3 gives the full variable domain: ETGVTQSPTHLIKTRGQQVTLRCSSQSGHNTVSWYQQALGQGPQFIFQYYREEENGRGNFPPRFSGLQFPNYSSELNVNALELDDSALYLCASSSGGMEETQYFGPGTRLLVL.

A few counts support this clonotype. This rearrangement joins TRBV6-5 to TRBJ2-6; no definite D call. Germline CDR1 is MNHEY and CDR2 is SVGAGI. V lost 5 bases, J lost 0 bases, and 5 bases lay in between. The CDR3 is 14 residues long. The DNA for the CDR3 is TGTGCCAGCAGTAAGATCTCTGGGGCCAACGTCCTGACTTTC. It translates to CASSKISGANVLTF.

V gene TRBV7-9 combines with J gene TRBJ1-6; possibly TRBD1 for D (5 bases). CDR1 is SEHNR, CDR2 FQNEAQ, per germline (reference sequence). The CDR3 consists of 15 residues. Trimming shortened V by 5 bases and J by 8 bases, and 16 bases separated the two germline ends. CDR3 region: CASSQLPGPHSPLHF. CDR3 coding DNA: TGTGCCAGCAGCCAACTGCCGGGACCACATTCACCCCTCCACTTT.

This clonotype was picked up many times. The V and J genes are TRBV15 and TRBJ1-1; D might be TRBD1 (6 bases). CDR3 length: 14 amino acids. Trimming left V 1 base short and J 3 bases short, with 9 bases between. Germline-derived CDR1 and CDR2 are LNHNV and YYDKDF (reference sequence). The CDR3 sequence is CATSRVPGDTEAFF. CDR3 DNA sequence: TGTGCCACCAGCAGAGTTCCAGGGGACACTGAAGCTTTCTTT.

This clonotype was counted only a few times. The genes are TRBV20-1 and TRBJ2-3; TRBD2 matches 10 bases. Germline CDR1 reads DFQATT; CDR2 reads SNEGSKA (reference sequence). V lost 8 bases to trimming and J lost 5 bases; unmatched junction nucleotides: 7. The CDR3 length is 13 residues. CDR3 coding DNA: TGCAGTCTGAGCGGGGGGGCAGGAGATACGCAGTATTTT. It encodes CSLSGGAGDTQYF.

The V gene is TRBV24-1, the J gene TRBJ2-2; D unclear. Germline lookup yields CDR1 KGHDR and CDR2 SFDVKD. The CDR3 spans 12 residues. V shed 5 bases and J shed 5 bases, with 5 bases lying between them. CDR3 DNA: TGTGCCACCAGTGTAGGGACCGGGGAGCTGTTTTTT. Its protein product is CATSVGTGELFF.

In this sample, this clonotype turned up a few times. This chain uses TRBV25-1 with TRBJ1-4; D possibly corresponds to TRBD1 (6 bases). V lost 2 bases, J lost 8 bases, and 24 bases lay in between. Germline V CDR1 and CDR2: MGHDK, SYGVNS. This CDR3 is built from 18 residues. CDR3 DNA: TGTGCCAGCAGTGAACTCCAGACAGGCCCACCGGTAGGGGAAAAACTGTTTTTT. This sequence encodes CASSELQTGPPVGEKLFF.

V and J are TRBV14 and TRBJ2-7, with 16 nucleotides matching TRBD2. Per germline, CDR1 SGHDN and CDR2 FVKESK. The V gene end was trimmed by 3 bases and the J gene end by 2 bases; junction bases not matched to a gene: 7. The CDR3 length is 18 residues. The CDR3 region is CASSHPGLAGGSTYEQYF. In DNA, the CDR3 is TGTGCCAGCAGCCATCCGGGACTAGCGGGGGGGTCTACCTACGAGCAGTACTTC. The full variable domain, with the rest looked up from reference TRBV14 and TRBJ2-7, is EAGVTQFPSHSVIEKGQTVTLRCDPISGHDNLYWYRRVMGKEIKFLLHFVKESKQDESGMPNNRFLAERTGGTYSTLKVQPAELEDSGVYFCASSHPGLAGGSTYEQYFGPGTRLTVT.

This clonotype has only a few counts. The CDR3 DNA is TGCGCCAGCAGCCAAGTGGGGAACACCGGGGAGCTGTTTTTT. This sequence encodes CASSQVGNTGELFF. V is TRBV4-1 and J is TRBJ2-2; D remains unclear. The CDR3 covers 14 residues. The V gene's germline CDR1 is MGHRA and CDR2 YSYEKL. V was clipped by 1 base and J by 1 base, with 4 bases between them.

This chain links TRBV19 with TRBJ2-2; 8 bases align to TRBD1. With 3 bases clipped from V and 4 bases from J, the junction kept 4 bases outside the gene matches. Germline V gene data show CDR1 as LNHDA and CDR2 as SQIVND (reference sequence). This CDR3 contains 15 residues. CDR3 coding DNA: TGTGCCAGTAGTATGAGACAGGGGCCCACCGGGGAGCTGTTTTTT. Its protein is CASSMRQGPTGELFF. Based on the CDR3 plus reference TRBV19 and TRBJ2-2, the full variable domain is DGGITQSPKYLFRKEGQNVTLSCEQNLNHDAMYWYRQDPGQGLRLIYYSQIVNDFQKGDIAEGYSVSREKKESFPLTVTSAQKNPTAFYLCASSMRQGPTGELFFGEGSRLTVL.

This chain links TRBV14 with TRBJ2-4; D tentatively fits TRBD1 or TRBD2 (5 bases each). The CDR3 is 15 amino acids. Germline loops: CDR1 SGHDN, CDR2 FVKESK. V lost 0 bases, J lost 6 bases, and 12 bases lay in between. CDR3 in amino acids: CASSQDRAGRNIQYF. CDR3 DNA sequence: TGTGCCAGCAGCCAAGATCGGGCAGGGAGAAACATTCAGTACTTC.

This clonotype was observed many times. The rearrangement links TRBV6-5 to TRBJ2-7; 10 nucleotides agree with TRBD1. Per germline, CDR1 MNHEY and CDR2 SVGAGI. CDR3 length: 14 amino acids. Unmatched junction bases numbered 5, after V lost 3 bases and J lost 6 bases. The CDR3 sequence: CASSYGTGALEQYF. The CDR3 DNA reads as TGTGCCAGCAGTTATGGGACAGGGGCCCTCGAGCAGTACTTC.